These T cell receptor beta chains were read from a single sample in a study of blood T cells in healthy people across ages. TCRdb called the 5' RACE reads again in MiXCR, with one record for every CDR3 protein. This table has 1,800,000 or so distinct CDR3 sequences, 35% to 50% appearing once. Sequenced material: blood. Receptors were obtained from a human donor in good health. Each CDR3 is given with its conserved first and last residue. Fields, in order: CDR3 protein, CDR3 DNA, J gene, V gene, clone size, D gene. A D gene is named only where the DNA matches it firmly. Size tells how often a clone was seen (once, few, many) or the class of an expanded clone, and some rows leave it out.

CDR3: CASSAGHPQETQYF
DNA: TGTGCCAGCAGCGCGGGACACCCTCAAGAGACCCAGTACTTC
J: TRBJ2-5
V: TRBV9
size: .
D: .

CDR3: CSVARLRQSRETQYF
DNA: TGCAGCGTTGCTCGACTCCGTCAGTCCAGGGAGACCCAGTACTTC
J: TRBJ2-5
V: TRBV29-1
size: many
D: .

CDR3: CASSQGEAQPQHF
DNA: TGCGCCAGCAGCCAAGGGGAGGCTCAGCCCCAGCATTTT
J: TRBJ1-5
V: TRBV4-3
size: .
D: .

CDR3: CASSQEESGVTDTQYF
DNA: TGCGCCAGCAGCCAAGAGGAGAGCGGGGTCACAGATACGCAGTATTTT
J: TRBJ2-3
V: TRBV4-3
size: .
D: TRBD2

CDR3: CASSQEGRGGSTNEKLFF
DNA: TGTGCCAGCAGCCAAGAGGGCAGGGGAGGTTCAACTAATGAAAAACTGTTTTTT
J: TRBJ1-4
V: TRBV4-2
size: .
D: .

CDR3: CASSSWTNEQYF
DNA: TGTGCCAGCAGTTCTTGGACCAACGAGCAGTACTTC
J: TRBJ2-7
V: TRBV12-3/TRBV12-4
size: .
D: .

CDR3: CARARGPTSDEQFF
DNA: TGTGCCAGAGCGAGGGGACCTACGTCGGATGAGCAGTTCTTC
J: TRBJ2-1
V: TRBV2
size: .
D: .

CDR3: CSVAAVGINEQFF
DNA: TGCAGCGTTGCGGCGGTTGGGATAAATGAGCAGTTCTTC
J: TRBJ2-1
V: TRBV29-1
size: few
D: .

CDR3: CASSPSSSTDTQYF
DNA: TGTGCCAGCAGCCCTTCCTCTAGCACAGATACGCAGTATTTT
J: TRBJ2-3
V: TRBV7-9
size: .
D: .

CDR3: CASSVGDINYGYTF
DNA: TGTGCCAGCAGCGTAGGGGACATTAACTATGGCTACACCTTC
J: TRBJ1-2
V: TRBV9
size: .
D: .